A selection of T cell receptor beta chains follows, all from one sample in a study of blood T cell repertoires in COVID-19. Produced via immunoSEQ multiplex PCR; TCRdb's table is partial and in-frame only. This sample has 150,000 to 180,000 clones; over 60% occur once, and the top ten carry under 2%. Sequences were obtained from peripheral blood. Receptors originate from a man aged 80 or over with acute or convalescent COVID-19. Each CDR3 is given with its conserved first and last residue. Each record gives: clone size, D gene, V gene, J gene, CDR3 DNA, CDR3 protein. A D gene is named only where the DNA matches it firmly. Part of the rows lack a size; the others show once, few, many or a class for expanded clones.

-	-	TRBV30	TRBJ1-1	TGTGCCTGGAGGGATGGACAGAACACTGAAGCTTTCTTT	CAWRDGQNTEAFF
once	TRBD1	TRBV7-2	TRBJ1-5	TGTGCCAGCAGCCGGGGACAGGGGGGGAATCAGCCCCAGCATTTT	CASSRGQGGNQPQHF
-	-	TRBV29-1	TRBJ2-5	TGCAGCGTTGATCTCCGTGGAGGGCAGGCCCAGTACTTC	CSVDLRGGQAQYF
-	-	TRBV30	TRBJ2-3	TGTGCCTGGATGCAGGATAGGCGAGATACGCAGTATTTT	CAWMQDRRDTQYF
-	-	TRBV21-1	TRBJ2-7	TGTGCCAGCAGCAAAGGGGGAGGGGTCTACGAGCAGTACTTC	CASSKGGGVYEQYF
-	TRBD1	TRBV30	TRBJ1-6	TGTGCCTGGAGTGTGGACAGGGTCAATTCACCCCTCCACTTT	CAWSVDRVNSPLHF
few	TRBD2	TRBV6-1	TRBJ2-1	TGTGCCAGCAGTGAAGTAGCGGGGGGATACAATGAGCAGTTCTTC	CASSEVAGGYNEQFF
-	-	TRBV18	TRBJ2-5	TGTGCCAGCTCGCCGACAGCAAAAGAGACCCAGTACTTC	CASSPTAKETQYF
few	-	TRBV7-9	TRBJ1-4	TGTGCCAGCAGCTTAGGTGCGGGGGATAATGAAAAACTGTTTTTT	CASSLGAGDNEKLFF
-	TRBD1	TRBV27	TRBJ2-7	TGTGCCAGCAGTTTCCGCTCTGACAGGGGGCGCTATTCCGAGCAGTACTTC	CASSFRSDRGRYSEQYF
-	TRBD1	TRBV6-6	TRBJ2-5	TGTGCCAGCAGGGGACAGGCCCAAGAGACCCAGTACTTC	CASRGQAQETQYF
-	TRBD1	TRBV12-5	TRBJ2-2	TGTGCTAGTGGTTTGTCAGAAGGACAGGGGACCGGGGAGCTGTTTTTT	CASGLSEGQGTGELFF
once	-	TRBV6-5	TRBJ1-6	TGTGCCAGCAGTCAGGGGAATTCACCCCTCCACTTT	CASSQGNSPLHF
few	-	TRBV5-1	TRBJ1-3	TGCGCCAGCGGCCCCCTGGGGGGGCCTGGAAACACCATATATTTT	CASGPLGGPGNTIYF
-	-	TRBV2	TRBJ1-2	TGTGCCAGCAGCGGGAGTTCCTATGGCTACACCTTC	CASSGSSYGYTF
-	TRBD1	TRBV15	TRBJ1-2	TGTGCCACCAGCACCCGGACAGGGGGTGGCTACACCTTC	CATSTRTGGGYTF
-	-	TRBV7-6	TRBJ2-7	TGTGCCAGCAGCTTAGGAGATGTCTCTCCCTACGAGCAGTACTTC	CASSLGDVSPYEQYF
-	TRBD1	TRBV4-1	TRBJ1-5	TGCGCCAGCAGCCAACCCGGGACAGGGGTCTATCAGCCCCAGCATTTT	CASSQPGTGVYQPQHF
-	TRBD2	TRBV3-1/TRBV3-2	TRBJ2-3	TGTGCCAGCAGCCACGAAGGACTAGCGGGGGGGCGGACAGATACGCAGTATTTT	CASSHEGLAGGRTDTQYF
-	TRBD1	TRBV18	TRBJ2-1	TGTGCCAGCTCACGGGATCGGACAGGGAACAATGAGCAGTTCTTC	CASSRDRTGNNEQFF
many	-	TRBV30	TRBJ2-1	TGTGCCTGGAGTCACGGACAGAGCTCCTACAATGAGCAGTTCTTC	CAWSHGQSSYNEQFF
-	TRBD1	TRBV5-5	TRBJ1-6	TGTGCCAGCAGCCCGAACGGACAGGGAAGGCGCGGCCTCTTT	CASSPNGQGRRGLF
-	TRBD2	TRBV2	TRBJ2-5	TGTGCCAGCAGGGTAGCGGGGGCCGCGGAGACCCAGTACTTC	CASRVAGAAETQYF
-	TRBD1	TRBV6-2/TRBV6-3	TRBJ1-6	TGTGCCAGCAGTACAGGGGCCCCTAATTCACCCCTCCACTTT	CASSTGAPNSPLHF
-	TRBD2	TRBV5-1	TRBJ2-5	TGCGCCAGCAGCCACGGGACTAGCGGGGGGCGTTGGACCCAGTACTTC	CASSHGTSGGRWTQYF
-	-	TRBV6-5	TRBJ1-2	TGTGCCAGCAGTTACAGCCGGGACACGAGATATGGCTACACCTTC	CASSYSRDTRYGYTF
-	-	TRBV5-1	TRBJ1-2	TGCGCCAGTAACGATCAGGGGCCCGTTGGTGGCTACACCTTC	CASNDQGPVGGYTF
-	-	TRBV30	TRBJ2-1	TGTGCCTGGAGTGGAACTATGGCCTTTAATGAGCAGTTCTTC	CAWSGTMAFNEQFF
few	-	TRBV6-5	TRBJ1-1	TGTGCCAGCAGGGTACAGCCGAGAAACACTGAAGCTTTCTTT	CASRVQPRNTEAFF
once	-	TRBV12-5	TRBJ2-5	TGTGCTAGTGCGAGGGACTACCAAGAGACCCAGTACTTC	CASARDYQETQYF
-	-	TRBV4-2	TRBJ1-5	TGTGCCAGCAGCCAAGAACGACAGGGCAATCAGCCCCAGCATTTT	CASSQERQGNQPQHF
-	TRBD1	TRBV20-1	TRBJ1-3	TGCAGTGCTAGTCGGACAGGGGGCGCCTCTGGAAACACCATATATTTT	CSASRTGGASGNTIYF
-	-	TRBV5-8	TRBJ2-2	TGTGCCAGCAGCCTAATTTACACCGGGGAGCTGTTTTTT	CASSLIYTGELFF
-	-	TRBV6-5	TRBJ2-2	TGTGCCAGCAGTTATGGTGGCAGGCTCACCGGGGAGCTGTTTTTT	CASSYGGRLTGELFF
-	TRBD1	TRBV5-1	TRBJ2-7	TGCGCCAGCAGCAAGGGACAGACTTTCGGCGAGCAGTACTTC	CASSKGQTFGEQYF
-	-	TRBV6-6	TRBJ2-7	TGTGCCAGCAGTTACGAGGGATTCTCCTACGAGCAGTACTTC	CASSYEGFSYEQYF
-	TRBD2	TRBV6-5	TRBJ2-1	TGTGCCAGCATGGCTAGCGGCTACAATGAGCAGTTCTTC	CASMASGYNEQFF
few	-	TRBV19	TRBJ1-1	TGTGCCAGTAGTATGAAGGGGGACACTGAAGCTTTCTTT	CASSMKGDTEAFF
-	-	TRBV7-2	TRBJ1-1	TGTGCCAGCAGCCCCCAGCCGACAGGTAACACTGAAGCTTTCTTT	CASSPQPTGNTEAFF
-	TRBD1	TRBV7-3	TRBJ2-5	TGTGCCAGCAGCTCGGGCCCCACAGGGGACCAGTACTTC	CASSSGPTGDQYF
once	TRBD1	TRBV7-2	TRBJ1-2	TGTGCCAGCAGCTTTGGACAGGGCGGCTACACCTTC	CASSFGQGGYTF
-	TRBD1	TRBV6-1	TRBJ1-2	TGTGCCAGCAGTGAAGCGACCCAAGCAGGGGGAGATGGCTACACCTTC	CASSEATQAGGDGYTF
-	-	TRBV7-2	TRBJ2-3	TGTGCCAGCAGCATCAATTCTCCGGGACTTATCACAGATACGCAGTATTTT	CASSINSPGLITDTQYF
-	TRBD1	TRBV19	TRBJ2-1	TGTGCCAGTAGTATCGCCGGGACAGGCCGCTACAATGAGCAGTTCTTC	CASSIAGTGRYNEQFF
few	-	TRBV3-1/TRBV3-2	TRBJ1-2	TGTGCCAGCAGCCAAACCGAGGGTGGCTACACCTTC	CASSQTEGGYTF
-	TRBD1	TRBV2	TRBJ1-5	TGTGCCAGCAGCTCCCGACAGGGGAATCAGCCCCAGCATTTT	CASSSRQGNQPQHF
-	-	TRBV3-1/TRBV3-2	TRBJ2-3	TGTGCCAGCAGCCAAGAACCAGGGATTACGCAGTATTTT	CASSQEPGITQYF
-	TRBD2	TRBV28	TRBJ2-1	TGTGCCAGCAGTACCACCCAACTAGCGGGGGATCTGAATGAGCAGTTCTTC	CASSTTQLAGDLNEQFF
-	TRBD1	TRBV19	TRBJ1-2	TGTGCCAGTAAGATCTTGGACAGGGAGGATGGCTACACCTTC	CASKILDREDGYTF